The 5 T cell receptor beta chains listed next were all sequenced from one sample in a study of T cell responses to AZD1222 COVID-19 vaccine. Libraries were prepared by immunoSEQ multiplex PCR; TCRdb keeps only in-frame clonotypes and omits some of them. The sample has about 150,000 clones, around 87% seen once; the top ten hold roughly a tenth. Source: peripheral blood, taken 28 days after the second AZD1222 dose. Receptor source: an adult who received the AZD1222 COVID-19 vaccine.

CDR3 amino acids: CASSSPTGGNQPQHF. CDR3 DNA: TGTGCCAGCAGTTCTCCGACAGGGGGCAATCAGCCCCAGCATTTT. V is TRBV28 and J is TRBJ1-5; TRBD1 matches at 8 bases. The CDR3 extends over 15 amino acids. Trimming at V came to 4 bases and at J to 2 bases, leaving 4 bases not matched to a gene. Looked up from germline, CDR1 is MDHEN and CDR2 is SYDVKM. Full variable domain (remainder filled in from reference TRBV28 and TRBJ1-5): DVKVTQSSRYLVKRTGEKVFLECVQDMDHENMFWYRQDPGLGLRLIYFSYDVKMKEKGDIPEGYSVSREKKERFSLILESASTNQTSMYLCASSSPTGGNQPQHFGDGTRLSIL.

The chain recombines TRBV7-8 with TRBJ2-5; weak D call: TRBD1 (5 bases). This CDR3 spans 15 amino acids. Trimming removed 5 bases from V and 1 base from J, with 14 bases in between. Germline V gene lookup returns CDR1 SGHVS and CDR2 FQNEAQ. The CDR3 DNA sequence: TGTGCCAGCAGCCGAGGCGGCAGGGTCCAAGAGACCCAGTACTTC. Translating it yields CASSRGGRVQETQYF.

The chain uses TRBV7-9 and TRBJ2-6; 8 nucleotides agree with TRBD1. The germline V gene encodes CDR1 SEHNR and CDR2 FQNEAQ (reference sequence). CDR3 size: 16 residues. V dropped 8 bases and J dropped 0; count of bases not matched to a gene: 6. This chain's CDR3 is CASGRQGPSGANVLTF. CDR3 coding DNA: TGTGCCAGCGGTCGACAGGGGCCCTCTGGGGCCAACGTCCTGACTTTC. The full variable domain, completed using reference TRBV7-9 and TRBJ2-6, is DTGVSQNPRHKITKRGQNVTFRCDPISEHNRLYWYRQTLGQGPEFLTYFQNEAQLEKSRLLSDRFSAERPKGSFSTLEIQRTEQGDSAMYLCASGRQGPSGANVLTFGAGSRLTVL.

The chain has TRBV11-2 and TRBJ2-1, with D perhaps TRBD2 (7 bases). The CDR3 sequence is 15 residues long. The V gene's germline CDR1 is SGHAT and CDR2 FQNNGV. Deletions cut 6 bases from V and 10 bases from J, with 22 bases between. The CDR3 here is CASRHGTTETGEQFF. In nucleotides, the CDR3 is TGTGCCAGCAGACACGGGACTACCGAAACAGGGGAGCAGTTCTTC.

This chain connects TRBV11-2 to TRBJ1-1; 7 nucleotides align to TRBD1. Germline trimming cut 5 bases from V and 7 bases from J; bases unmatched to any gene: 4. The V gene's germline CDR1 is SGHAT and CDR2 FQNNGV. The CDR3 is 12 amino acids. CDR3 in DNA: TGTGCCAGCAGCCGGGACAGCAGTGAAGCTTTCTTT. Protein sequence: CASSRDSSEAFF. Full variable domain (outside the CDR3, taken from reference TRBV11-2 and TRBJ1-1): EAGVAQSPRYKIIEKRQSVAFWCNPISGHATLYWYQQILGQGPKLLIQFQNNGVVDDSQLPKDRFSAERLKGVDSTLKIQPAKLEDSAVYLCASSRDSSEAFFGQGTRLTVV.